This is a list of T cell receptor beta chains from one sample in a study of blood T cell repertoires in COVID-19. Only in-frame clones appear in the TCRdb table, and some are missing; sequencing was by immunoSEQ multiplex PCR. Of 95,000 to 150,000 clones listed, roughly four fifths are singletons. The specimen sequenced was peripheral blood. Receptor source: a human donor in a cohort sampled during active COVID-19. Each CDR3 is given with its conserved first and last residue. Fields, in order: V gene, J gene, D gene, clone size, CDR3 protein, CDR3 DNA. The D gene is left open where the match is weak. Clone size is shown for a subset of rows, as once, few, many or a class of expanded clone.

TRBV19	TRBJ2-7	TRBD2	-	CASSIKESGSSYEQYF	TGTGCCAGTAGTATAAAGGAGAGCGGGAGCTCCTACGAGCAGTACTTC
TRBV19	TRBJ2-7	-	-	CASSSLYEQYF	TGTGCCAGTAGTTCCCTTTACGAGCAGTACTTC
TRBV2	TRBJ2-2	TRBD2	few	CASSEGRGLAGVVGELFF	TGTGCCAGCAGTGAAGGCCGCGGGCTAGCGGGAGTTGTCGGGGAGCTGTTTTTT
TRBV5-4	TRBJ1-6	-	-	CASSLDRPRGNSPLHF	TGTGCCAGCAGCTTGGACAGGCCGCGGGGTAATTCACCCCTCCACTTT
TRBV5-4	TRBJ1-1	-	-	CASSAGERGTEAFF	TGTGCCAGCAGCGCAGGGGAACGTGGCACTGAAGCTTTCTTT
TRBV4-1	TRBJ1-1	-	-	CASSQEMGQNTEAFF	TGCGCCAGCAGCCAGGAGATGGGGCAGAACACTGAAGCTTTCTTT
TRBV5-4	TRBJ1-2	-	-	CASSLVAGSNYGYTF	TGTGCCAGCAGCTTGGTGGCAGGGTCGAACTATGGCTACACCTTC
TRBV11-2	TRBJ2-7	-	-	CASSEPGQHYEQYF	TGTGCCAGCAGCGAGCCGGGACAACACTACGAGCAGTACTTC
TRBV5-3	TRBJ2-7	TRBD2	-	CARSLEQRGPYEQYF	TGTGCCAGAAGCTTGGAGCAGCGGGGACCCTACGAGCAGTACTTC
TRBV7-2	TRBJ1-5	-	once	CASSLFRGQPQHF	TGTGCCAGCAGCTTATTTAGGGGTCAGCCCCAGCATTTT